The rows below give T cell receptor beta chains drawn from one sample of a study of OX40 agonist ivuxolimab in advanced cancers. TCRdb keeps only in-frame clones here, not all; method: immunoSEQ multiplex PCR. The sample holds 92,000 or so clones, less than 85% seen once. The specimen comprised CD4+ or CD8+ T cells sorted from blood, sampled in a trial of the OX40 agonist ivuxolimab. These TCRs come from an adult with an advanced solid tumor such as melanoma, head and neck, liver or kidney cancer. The CDR3 runs from the conserved cysteine through the conserved F or W. A D gene is named only where the DNA matches it firmly. Rows give clone size only sometimes, using once, few, many, or a class for an expanded clone.

.	TRBV11-2	few	TRBJ1-1	15	CASSLAVDLNTEAFF	TGTGCCAGCAGCTTAGCAGTCGACTTGAACACTGAAGCTTTCTTT
.	TRBV4-3	few	TRBJ1-1	15	CASSQEGQMNTEAFF	TGCGCCAGCAGCCAAGAAGGGCAAATGAACACTGAAGCTTTCTTT
TRBD1	TRBV5-4	.	TRBJ1-1	15	CASSSQGARRTEAFF	TGTGCCAGCAGCTCCCAGGGGGCGAGGCGAACTGAAGCTTTCTTT
.	TRBV5-1	.	TRBJ1-2	12	CASSLQGDGYTF	TGCGCCAGCAGCTTGCAGGGAGATGGCTACACCTTC
.	TRBV2	few	TRBJ1-2	12	CASRRDGFGYTF	TGTGCCAGCAGGAGGGATGGATTTGGCTACACCTTC
TRBD2	TRBV7-8	.	TRBJ2-7	14	CASSLGTSTYEQYF	TGTGCCAGCAGCTTGGGGACTAGTACCTACGAGCAGTACTTC
.	TRBV9	.	TRBJ1-2	15	CASSPHSEGLYGYTF	TGTGCCAGCAGCCCCCATAGTGAAGGTCTCTATGGCTACACCTTC
.	TRBV18	.	TRBJ2-2	16	CASSPQRLGGTGELFF	TGTGCCAGCTCACCACAGAGATTGGGGGGCACCGGGGAGCTGTTTTTT
.	TRBV2	.	TRBJ2-2	13	CASSPRFAGELFF	TGTGCCAGCAGTCCCAGGTTCGCCGGGGAGCTGTTTTTT
.	TRBV18	.	TRBJ2-7	13	CASSPGPGYEQYF	TGTGCCAGCTCACCGGGCCCCGGCTACGAGCAGTACTTC
.	TRBV18	.	TRBJ1-1	13	CASSPNGGTEAFF	TGTGCCAGCTCACCCAACGGAGGGACTGAAGCTTTCTTT
TRBD2	TRBV7-9	.	TRBJ2-2	17	CASSSWGLAANTGELFF	TGTGCCAGCAGCTCCTGGGGACTAGCGGCTAACACCGGGGAGCTGTTTTTT
.	TRBV5-4	few	TRBJ1-6	14	CASSLVGKNSPLHF	TGTGCCAGCAGCTTGGTTGGGAAGAATTCACCCCTCCACTTT
.	TRBV21-1	.	TRBJ2-6	20	CASSKVVAGGGRSGANVLTF	TGTGCCAGCAGCAAAGTCGTAGCCGGGGGCGGACGCTCTGGGGCCAACGTCCTGACTTTC
.	TRBV4-3	.	TRBJ2-7	14	CASSQDQGRGEQYF	TGCGCCAGCAGCCAAGACCAAGGCAGGGGCGAGCAGTACTTC
.	TRBV11-1	.	TRBJ1-2	14	CASSPGPGDYGYTF	TGTGCCAGCAGCCCTGGGCCCGGGGACTATGGCTACACCTTC
.	TRBV7-2	.	TRBJ1-2	14	CASSSQPPSYGYTF	TGTGCCAGCAGCTCGCAGCCCCCCAGCTATGGCTACACCTTC
.	TRBV18	once	TRBJ2-7	24	CASSPTPTGSGYPAPRGEAYEQYF	TGTGCCAGCTCACCCACGCCAACTGGTTCCGGTTACCCGGCACCCAGGGGAGAGGCCTACGAGCAGTACTTC
.	TRBV30	.	TRBJ2-7	15	CAWKVLDRYPYEQYF	TGTGCCTGGAAGGTCCTCGACAGGTACCCCTACGAGCAGTACTTC
.	TRBV9	.	TRBJ2-3	13	CASSSMGPDTQYF	TGTGCCAGCAGCTCCATGGGCCCAGATACGCAGTATTTT
.	TRBV6-6	.	TRBJ1-2	13	CASSPQGVEGYTF	TGTGCCAGCAGTCCCCAGGGAGTCGAGGGCTACACCTTC
.	TRBV21-1	many	TRBJ1-3	17	CASSKFGWRGPGNTIYF	TGTGCCAGCAGCAAATTCGGGTGGAGGGGCCCTGGAAACACCATATATTTT
.	TRBV5-6	.	TRBJ2-7	12	CASSLSPYEQYF	TGTGCCAGCAGCCTGTCTCCCTACGAGCAGTACTTC
.	TRBV11-2	.	TRBJ2-7	13	CASSLQGSYEQYF	TGTGCCAGCAGCTTGCAGGGCTCCTACGAGCAGTACTTC
.	TRBV5-1	.	TRBJ2-7	11	CASSQGNEQYF	TGCGCCAGCAGCCAGGGGAACGAGCAGTACTTC
.	TRBV11-3	.	TRBJ2-1	14	CASASGLAWNEQFF	TGTGCCAGCGCGTCGGGACTCGCTTGGAATGAGCAGTTCTTC
TRBD2	TRBV5-1	.	TRBJ2-3	16	CASSSQRGGSTDTQYF	TGCGCCAGCAGCTCCCAGCGGGGGGGAAGCACAGATACGCAGTATTTT
.	TRBV30	.	TRBJ2-1	15	CAWSVGDSFDNEQFF	TGTGCCTGGAGTGTTGGCGACTCGTTTGACAATGAGCAGTTCTTC
.	TRBV18	.	TRBJ1-1	17	CASSPPGGVLRNTEAFF	TGTGCCAGCTCACCACCGGGTGGGGTGCTTCGGAACACTGAAGCTTTCTTT
TRBD1	TRBV7-8	.	TRBJ2-1	14	CASSWGQSNNEQFF	TGTGCCAGCAGCTGGGGACAGAGTAACAATGAGCAGTTCTTC
.	TRBV21-1	.	TRBJ2-1	14	CASRGTSFYNEQFF	TGTGCCAGCCGAGGGACTTCGTTCTACAATGAGCAGTTCTTC
.	TRBV11-1	.	TRBJ1-6	14	CASSLGRAGSPLHF	TGTGCCAGCAGCTTAGGCAGGGCCGGGTCACCCCTCCACTTT
.	TRBV9	.	TRBJ1-2	13	CASSRGGGYGYTF	TGTGCCAGCAGTCGTGGGGGTGGCTATGGCTACACCTTC
.	TRBV4-2	.	TRBJ2-1	15	CASSQDGLSYNEQFF	TGTGCCAGCAGCCAAGATGGGCTGTCCTACAATGAGCAGTTCTTC
TRBD1	TRBV4-1	once	TRBJ1-2	15	CASSQDAGGNYGYTF	TGCGCCAGCAGCCAAGATGCAGGGGGTAACTATGGCTACACCTTC
.	TRBV28	once	TRBJ1-4	14	CASSLRVGGEKLFF	TGTGCCAGCAGTTTACGGGTGGGGGGTGAAAAACTGTTTTTT
.	TRBV20-1	.	TRBJ1-2	11	CSANGQYGYTF	TGCAGTGCAAATGGACAGTACGGCTACACCTTC
TRBD2	TRBV19	.	TRBJ2-3	15	CASTSTSGGTDTQYF	TGTGCCAGTACCTCGACTAGCGGGGGCACAGATACGCAGTATTTT
TRBD2	TRBV27	.	TRBJ2-7	15	CASSLRDGGYYEQYF	TGTGCCAGCAGTTTAAGGGACGGGGGGTATTACGAGCAGTACTTC
.	TRBV5-6	.	TRBJ2-1	11	CASSLEIEQFF	TGTGCCAGCAGCTTGGAGATTGAGCAGTTCTTC
.	TRBV7-3	.	TRBJ1-2	12	CASSLGVYGYTF	TGTGCCAGCAGCTTAGGAGTGTATGGCTACACCTTC
.	TRBV27	.	TRBJ1-4	15	CASSLFSWPGEKLFF	TGTGCCAGCAGTTTGTTTTCCTGGCCAGGCGAAAAACTGTTTTTT
.	TRBV15	.	TRBJ2-1	16	CATGLEGIGKDNEQFF	TGTGCCACGGGCCTCGAAGGGATCGGGAAGGACAATGAGCAGTTCTTC
.	TRBV6-1	once	TRBJ2-2	14	CASSEGLDRGELFF	TGTGCCAGCAGTGAAGGACTAGATCGAGGGGAGCTGTTTTTT
.	TRBV7-3	.	TRBJ2-2	18	CASSRGITGPANTGELFF	TGTGCCAGCAGCCGAGGCATAACAGGCCCTGCCAACACCGGGGAGCTGTTTTTT
.	TRBV7-9	.	TRBJ1-1	13	CASSFNSATEAFF	TGTGCCAGCAGCTTCAACAGTGCCACTGAAGCTTTCTTT
.	TRBV27	.	TRBJ2-2	14	CASSAHEGSGELFF	TGTGCCAGCAGTGCCCATGAGGGGAGCGGGGAGCTGTTTTTT